This T cell receptor beta chain was found in a study of CD8 T cells in ankylosing spondylitis. Regarding the study as a whole: Ankylosing spondylitis blood appeared to be characterized by a TCR beta motif of eight highly homologous variants. Researchers report that disease-linked clones proved CD8+ and relatively rare in peripheral blood. Reported data indicate significant enrichment of disease-linked clones within matched ankylosing spondylitis synovial fluid. Some motif variants had been reported before (in reactive arthritis synovial fluid and blood).

The V and J ends lost 4 bases and 8 bases, in that order; junction bases with no gene match: 11. The CDR3 totals 15 residues. Germline V gives CDR1 LGHDT, CDR2 YNNKEL (reference sequence). Using quantitative 5'-RACE with molecular barcodes, the authors made TCR beta libraries. TCRdb re-analysed the 5' RACE reads in MiXCR, keeping a single row per CDR3 protein. Here the sample spans hundreds of thousands of distinct CDR3 sequences, 12% being singletons. Concerning this clonotype: Its antigen is unknown.

Sequencing input: blood, either unsorted or a sorted T cell fraction (not recorded which). This receptor was identified in a male donor with ankylosing spondylitis. The genes are TRBV3-1 and TRBJ2-1; 7 bases line up with TRBD2. The CDR3 here is CASSLSGVVLDEQFF. CDR3 bases: TGTGCCAGCAGCCTCAGCGGGGTCGTCTTGGATGAGCAGTTCTTC.